The source of this T cell receptor beta chain is a study of shared clonotypes between healthy human individuals. Across the whole study: Samples came from a couple of female and three male donors aged 18 to 49.

Generated by immunoSEQ multiplex PCR, the TCRdb table keeps only in-frame clones and is missing some. The table includes hundreds of thousands of clones, around 79% detected once. V was pared by 5 bases and J by 5 bases, with 7 bases of the junction left unmatched. Germline lookup yields CDR1 SGHVS and CDR2 FQNEAQ. CDR3 size: 15 residues. With unsorted samples, genomic DNA was obtained from tens of millions of PBMCs. The source material was PBMCs. The chain links TRBV7-8 to TRBJ1-1; 11 positions agree with TRBD1. The clonotype comes from a woman aged 40 to 49 in good health. Some clones in this sample may be carry-over from other donors' samples. Written as DNA, the CDR3 is TGTGCCAGCAGCCCAGGGGACAGGGGGGCAACTGAAGCTTTCTTT. Its translation is CASSPGDRGATEAFF.